This TCR beta chain was captured by sequencing in a study of blood T cell repertoires in COVID-19. Authors' data handling: Reference gene primers were amplified, and this amplification served to estimate nucleated cell counts. Some clones are missing from TCRdb's copy, which holds only in-frame ones; the method was immunoSEQ multiplex PCR. V, J and clone size derive from that table, while D and trimming were established from the DNA sequence. The repertoire holds over 350,000 clones, with approximately 93% as singletons. This CDR3 is built from 14 residues. Looked up from germline, CDR1 is SGDLS and CDR2 is YYNGEE. With 4 bases clipped from V and 8 bases from J, the junction kept 11 bases outside the gene matches. Someone with COVID-19 had been met by exposed participants within 2 weeks before study entry.

The TCR originated in a woman aged 40 to 50 who had been exposed to COVID-19. The specimen sequenced was PBMCs or T cells enriched from blood (not recorded which). The chain joins TRBV9 to TRBJ1-2; TRBD1 matches 7 bases. This CDR3 reads CASSNRTGARGYTF. CDR3 DNA sequence: TGTGCCAGCAGCAACCGAACAGGGGCTAGGGGCTACACCTTC.